Shown below are 21 T cell receptor beta chains from a single sample sequenced in a study of T cell responses to AZD1222 COVID-19 vaccine. The assay was immunoSEQ multiplex PCR, and TCRdb's table has in-frame clones only and misses some. The table lists more than 100,000 clones, around 87% of them singletons. The specimen comprised peripheral blood, sampled on day 0 of AZD1222 vaccination. Receptors were obtained from an adult in good health.

The V and J genes are TRBV12-1 and TRBJ2-2; the table's D call, TRBD2, has no DNA check behind it. TRBV12-1 is a listed pseudogene. The CDR3 has 13 residues. CDR3 nucleotide sequence: TGTGCCAGTCCCCAATATCGGGGAAATGAGCTGTTTTTT. Translating gives CASPQYRGNELFF.

The J gene is TRBJ1-5, the V gene TRBV18; 8 positions match TRBD1. Trimming took 5 bases from V and 0 from J; bases not matched to a gene: 9. The CDR3 is made up of 17 amino acids. Germline loops: CDR1 KGHSH, CDR2 LQKENI. The CDR3 protein is CASSSQGAHYSNQPQHF. CDR3 nucleotide sequence: TGTGCCAGCTCATCTCAGGGGGCGCATTATAGCAATCAGCCCCAGCATTTT.

The V and J genes are TRBV5-1 and TRBJ2-2; 7 nucleotides agree with TRBD1. J was trimmed by 4 bases and V by 4 bases; bases with no gene match: 7. CDR3 length equals 15 residues. Germline CDR1 reads SGHRS; CDR2 reads YFSETQ. The CDR3 is CASSAPTGSTGELFF. CDR3 DNA: TGCGCCAGCAGCGCCCCGACAGGGAGCACCGGGGAGCTGTTTTTT.

CDR3 nucleotide sequence: TGTGCCAGTAGTATAGAAGAACTTCAGCCCCAGCATTTT. This translates into CASSIEELQPQHF. The genes are TRBV19 and TRBJ1-5; D gene unclear. Trimming stripped 0 bases from V and 6 bases from J, with 6 bases between. The CDR3 covers 13 residues. The germline CDR1 and CDR2 sequences are LNHDA and SQIVND (reference sequence).

This clone was observed a single time. CDR3 protein: CASSLDSAGGDNSPLHF. The DNA for the CDR3 is TGTGCCAGCAGCTTAGATTCAGCAGGGGGCGATAATTCACCCCTCCACTTT. The chain links TRBV7-2 to TRBJ1-6, with TRBD1 matching over 8 bases. In germline, CDR1 is SGHTA, CDR2 FQGNSA. The CDR3 contains 17 residues. V shed 1 base and J 5 bases; nucleotides not matched to a gene: 7.

The chain combines TRBV5-6 with TRBJ1-2, with 9 bases fitting TRBD1. CDR3 length equals 15 residues. Germline lookup yields CDR1 SGHDT and CDR2 YYEEEE. V shed 3 bases, J shed 2 bases, and the junction held 5 bases outside the gene matches. The CDR3 region has the DNA TGTGCCAGCAGCTGGGGGACAGGGATAAACTATGGCTACACCTTC. This sequence encodes CASSWGTGINYGYTF.

This chain uses TRBV28 with TRBJ1-1, with D possibly TRBD1 on 6 matching bases. The CDR3 covers 14 residues. The germline CDR1 and CDR2 sequences are MDHEN and SYDVKM. Trimming took off 2 bases at V and 1 base at J, with 8 bases between the two ends. The CDR3 coding sequence is TGTGCCAGCAGTTTAGTACAGGGGAACACTGAAGCTTTCTTT. This codes for CASSLVQGNTEAFF.

The rearrangement uses TRBV7-8 and TRBJ2-1, with 7 positions matching TRBD2. This CDR3 is built from 16 residues. Trimming cost V 5 bases and J 7 bases; bases outside gene matches: 14. The V gene's germline CDR1 is SGHVS and CDR2 FQNEAQ. The CDR3 coding sequence is TGTGCCAGCAGCCAAGGGAGGGATCTTTTGGGAAATGAGCAGTTCTTC. Translation: CASSQGRDLLGNEQFF. Full variable domain (outside the CDR3, taken from reference TRBV7-8 and TRBJ2-1): GAGVSQSPRYKVAKRGQDVALRCDPISGHVSLFWYQQALGQGPEFLTYFQNEAQLDKSGLPSDRFFAERPEGSVSTLKIQRTQQEDSAVYLCASSQGRDLLGNEQFFGPGTRLTVL.

The V gene is TRBV9, the J gene TRBJ2-2; D gene unclear. The CDR3 has 16 residues. Germline V lookup: CDR1 SGDLS, CDR2 YYNGEE. V lost 0 bases and J 0 bases, leaving 9 bases between the germline ends. In nucleotides, the CDR3 is TGTGCCAGCAGCGTAGAATTAAACCCGAACACCGGGGAGCTGTTTTTT. This codes for CASSVELNPNTGELFF.

V usage is TRBV5-4 and J usage is TRBJ2-3, with 9 bases that match TRBD2. J gave up 5 bases and V 1 base, and 8 bases lay outside the gene matches. Germline values: CDR1 SGHNT, CDR2 YYREEE (reference sequence). This CDR3 has 16 residues. The CDR3 sequence: CASSLLGGGAEDTQYF. The CDR3 bases are TGTGCCAGCAGCTTGTTGGGCGGGGGGGCGGAAGATACGCAGTATTTT.

This clone was counted between two and nine times. V usage is TRBV19 and J usage is TRBJ2-7; a weak D match, TRBD2 (6 bases). The CDR3 is made up of 13 amino acids. Germline CDR1 and CDR2: LNHDA and SQIVND (reference sequence). Trimming stripped 6 bases from V and 0 bases from J, with 9 bases between. CDR3 protein: CASSWGLSYEQYF. The CDR3 DNA reads as TGTGCCAGTAGCTGGGGACTCTCCTACGAGCAGTACTTC.

V is TRBV24-1 and J is TRBJ2-3; D is unclear. In germline, CDR1 is KGHDR, CDR2 SFDVKD. The CDR3 totals 13 residues. Trimming left V 3 bases short and J 3 bases short, with 6 bases between. The CDR3 DNA sequence: TGTGCCACCAGTGATCACCAGACAGATACGCAGTATTTT. It encodes CATSDHQTDTQYF.

This clone was counted between two and nine times. This chain joins TRBV9 and TRBJ2-7; maybe TRBD1 (6 bases). CDR1 SGDLS and CDR2 YYNGEE come from the germline V gene. Deletions cut 2 bases from V and 3 bases from J, with 15 bases between. This CDR3 is 15 amino acids long. CDR3: CASSVGTSVNYEQYF. The CDR3 nucleotides are TGTGCCAGCAGCGTCGGGACATCGGTCAACTACGAGCAGTACTTC.

The chain couples TRBV5-4 to TRBJ1-2; D is ambiguous. V was cut by 4 bases and J by 0 bases, with 13 bases left in between. The CDR3 consists of 15 residues. Germline-derived CDR1 and CDR2 are SGHNT and YYREEE (reference sequence). CDR3 coding DNA: TGTGCCAGCAGCCCCCAATGGACTACTAACTATGGCTACACCTTC. This sequence encodes CASSPQWTTNYGYTF.

This chain joins TRBV4-1 and TRBJ2-7; 8 bases align to TRBD1. This CDR3 is 17 amino acids long. CDR1 MGHRA and CDR2 YSYEKL come from the germline V gene. J was trimmed by 4 bases and V by 0 bases; bases with no gene match: 11. CDR3 sequence: CASSQDLWTGPSYEQYF. The CDR3 nucleotides read TGCGCCAGCAGCCAAGATCTTTGGACAGGGCCCTCGTACGAGCAGTACTTC.

The chain couples TRBV3-1 (or the pseudogene TRBV3-2) to TRBJ2-5; TRBD2 agrees at 10 bases. J was trimmed by 5 bases and V by 2 bases; bases with no gene match: 5. CDR3 length equals 15 residues. The germline V gene has CDR1 LGHDT and CDR2 YNNKEL (reference sequence). The CDR3 nucleotides are TGTGCCAGCAGCCAACTAGCGGGGGAAGGGGAGACCCAGTACTTC. Protein: CASSQLAGEGETQYF.

J is TRBJ2-7 and V is TRBV6-5; no reliable D call. The CDR3 loop spans 13 amino acids. V lost 2 bases to trimming and J lost 3 bases, with 8 bases between them. From germline, CDR1 is MNHEY and CDR2 SVGAGI. The CDR3 here is CASSYTNFYEQYF. In DNA, the CDR3 is TGTGCCAGCAGTTACACAAACTTCTACGAGCAGTACTTC.

Only one count was recorded for this clone. The CDR3 bases are TGTGCCAGCAGATACACAGGGACCTATGGCTACACCTTC. It is translated as CASRYTGTYGYTF. The chain uses TRBV7-3 and TRBJ1-2; weak D call: TRBD1 (6 bases). V gave up 6 bases and J gave up 4 bases, with 12 bases separating them. CDR1 and CDR2 (germline): SGHTA, FQGTGA. This CDR3 contains 13 residues.

This clone occurred once. This chain connects TRBV5-4 to TRBJ2-7; D remains ambiguous. The germline V gene has CDR1 SGHNT and CDR2 YYREEE (reference sequence). The germline V and J ends were trimmed by 2 bases and 6 bases, with 12 bases remaining between them. The CDR3 is 13 residues long. CDR3 DNA: TGTGCCAGCAGCTTTCCCTATGTGAGCGAGCAGTACTTC. It translates to CASSFPYVSEQYF.

The rearrangement uses TRBV27 and TRBJ1-2; the D gene is possibly TRBD1 (5 bases). Germline CDR1 and CDR2: MNHEY and SMNVEV (reference sequence). The V gene lost 8 bases and the J gene lost 8 bases, with 21 bases spanning the gap. The CDR3 runs to 14 residues. For the CDR3, the DNA is TGTGCCAGCGCCCACCTCGACAGAGGAGACGGCTACACCTTC. Amino acid sequence: CASAHLDRGDGYTF.

J is TRBJ1-6 and V is TRBV6-1; unclear D gene. V was shortened by 2 bases and J by 6 bases, with 8 bases between the two germline ends. Germline loops: CDR1 MNHNS, CDR2 SASEGT. The CDR3 consists of 14 residues. The CDR3 sequence is CASSEIYGNSPLHF. The CDR3 DNA reads as TGTGCCAGCAGTGAAATCTACGGTAATTCACCCCTCCACTTT.